The present TCR beta chain was sequenced within a study of T cells in tumors after PD-1 blockade. Generated by immunoSEQ multiplex PCR, the TCRdb table keeps only in-frame clones and is missing some. The sample shows roughly 4,200 clones, approximately 71% of them seen only once. The count of this clone is one. Germline V lookup: CDR1 MNHNY, CDR2 SVGAGI (reference sequence). Trimming shortened V by 1 base and J by 6 bases, and 10 bases separated the two germline ends. CDR3 length equals 13 residues. The rearrangement joins TRBV6-6 to TRBJ2-7; D is ambiguous. The receptor comes from a human donor with basal cell carcinoma. The sample in question was tumor tissue, obtained before anti-PD-1 treatment. The CDR3 loop is CASSYYTASEQYF. CDR3 bases: TGTGCCAGCAGTTACTACACCGCCTCCGAGCAGTACTTC.